Sequencing of this T cell receptor beta chain was carried out in a study of vaccination and CD4 T cells after COVID-19. One entry per CDR3 protein, called by TCRdb with MiXCR from the PCR reads. The sample shows 20,000 to 25,000 distinct CDR3 sequences, 50% to 60% of them seen only once. This receptor was obtained from a human donor who had recovered from COVID-19. This material consisted of CD4+ T cells from blood, taken before SARS-CoV-2 vaccination.

CDR3 loop: CAWEPAGGGNSPLHF. As DNA, the CDR3 is TGTGCCTGGGAGCCCGCCGGGGGAGGGAATTCACCCCTCCACTTT. This sequence joins TRBV30 and TRBJ1-6, with D perhaps matching TRBD1 (5 bases). Between the trimmed V and J ends, which lost 5 bases and 7 bases, there was a span of 18 bases. The CDR3 consists of 15 residues. Germline CDR1 is GTSNPN and CDR2 is SVGIG (reference sequence).